The count of the clone carrying this T cell receptor beta chain is one. This entry comes from a study of cytotoxic CD8 clonotypes in ibrutinib-treated CLL. The overall study: In all, around 10 patients were relapsed/refractory, approximately 15 were treatment-naive and some 17 were IGHV unmutated. Recorded responses included 25 or so partial and 2 complete; following median about 68 months, approximately 15 stayed remitted and 12 progressed.

Produced via immunoSEQ multiplex PCR; TCRdb's table is partial and in-frame only. The table has 250,000 to 350,000 clones, 76% seen once. CDR1 and CDR2 from the germline V gene are SGHNT and YENEEA. The CDR3 has 12 amino acids. V was trimmed by 2 bases and J by 4 bases, leaving 5 bases between them. The sequencing here drew on PBMCs, taken at disease progression, from a patient treated with ibrutinib. This sequence originates from a human donor with chronic lymphocytic leukemia. This rearrangement joins TRBV11-3 to TRBJ2-5, with a tentative D call TRBD2 (5 bases). The CDR3 DNA reads TGTGCCAGCAGCTTACGGGGAGAGACCCAGTACTTC. Translating it yields CASSLRGETQYF.